This T cell receptor (beta chain) was identified during a study of response to subunit inactivated influenza vaccine. Study results and caveats: After each seasonal influenza vaccination, few new T cells are recruited, the authors suggested.

MiXCR, run by TCRdb on the RT-PCR reads, gives a single entry per CDR3 protein. The table lists approximately 310,000 distinct CDR3 sequences, 20% to 25% of them singletons, with about 9.4% in the top ten. The CDR3 is 16 residues long. The J segment lost 3 bases and the V segment lost 2 bases, leaving 8 bases of the junction unmatched. The germline V gene encodes CDR1 LNHNV and CDR2 YYDKDF (reference sequence). This clonotype was counted only a few times. No antigen is known for it. The specimen was PBMCs from blood, collected less than 22 months after vaccination. The source of this sequence is a man aged 50 to 69 who received an inactivated influenza vaccine. The gene calls are TRBV15 and TRBJ2-7; TRBD1 aligns across 9 bases. The CDR3 reads CATSRPGQGKGYEQYF. The CDR3 nucleotides read TGTGCCACCAGCAGACCAGGACAGGGGAAAGGCTACGAGCAGTACTTC.